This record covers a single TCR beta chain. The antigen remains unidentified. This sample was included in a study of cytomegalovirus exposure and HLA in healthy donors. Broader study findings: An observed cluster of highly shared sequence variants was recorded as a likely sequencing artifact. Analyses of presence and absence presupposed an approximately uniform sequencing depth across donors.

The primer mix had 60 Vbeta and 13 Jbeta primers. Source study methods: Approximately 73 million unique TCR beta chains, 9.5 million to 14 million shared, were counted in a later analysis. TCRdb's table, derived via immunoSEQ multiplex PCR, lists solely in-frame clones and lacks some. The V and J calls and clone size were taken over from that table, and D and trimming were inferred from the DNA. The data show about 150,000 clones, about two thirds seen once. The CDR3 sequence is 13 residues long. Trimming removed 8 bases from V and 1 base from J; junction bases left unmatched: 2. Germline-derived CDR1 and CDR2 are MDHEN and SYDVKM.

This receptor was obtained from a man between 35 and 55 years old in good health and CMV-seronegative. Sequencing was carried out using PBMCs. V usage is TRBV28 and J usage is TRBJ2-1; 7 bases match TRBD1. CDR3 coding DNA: TGTGCCAGCCGGGACAGTTCCTACAATGAGCAGTTCTTC. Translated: CASRDSSYNEQFF.